This entry lists 16 T cell receptor beta chains sequenced from one sample in a study of identical twins (dated by TCRdb to 2016 to 2017). The library was built by means of 5' RACE. The instrument given in TCRdb is Illumina HiSeq 2000. TCRdb trimmed public reads at Q25 via fastp, called clones via MiXCR and kept in-frame beta chains. Here each entry gathers all rows of one CDR3 protein and keeps the most common genes and DNA. Present in this sample are hundreds of thousands of distinct CDR3 sequences, over 15% of which were seen just once. About 12% of the sample is taken by the ten largest. These same data were also listed under a study on T cells expressing NK-cell markers.

Sequences were obtained from PBMCs. The receptors were sampled from a woman aged 18-29 years in good health.

The chain links TRBV14 to TRBJ2-1; D might be TRBD2 (5 bases). The CDR3 sequence is 14 residues long. V was cut by 9 bases and J by 3 bases, with 15 bases left in between. Per germline, CDR1 SGHDN and CDR2 FVKESK. The DNA of the CDR3 is TGTGCCAGTGCGGACTTCCTAGGCTACAATGAGCAGTTCTTC. Its protein is CASADFLGYNEQFF.

This clonotype was counted between two and nine times. The CDR3 loop is CSARQGVLPETQYF. For the CDR3, the DNA is TGCAGTGCTAGACAGGGCGTACTCCCCGAGACCCAGTACTTC. V gene TRBV20-1 combines with J gene TRBJ2-5, with D possibly matching TRBD1 (5 bases). Germline lookup yields CDR1 DFQATT and CDR2 SNEGSKA (reference sequence). This CDR3 is built from 14 residues. Trimming took 2 bases from V and 5 from J, leaving 15 bases between them.

The chain uses TRBV5-1 and TRBJ1-2; possible D gene TRBD1, 5 bases. The V and J ends lost 4 bases and 7 bases respectively, with 17 bases between them. Germline lookup yields CDR1 SGHRS and CDR2 YFSETQ. This CDR3 is 14 amino acids long. CDR3 DNA sequence: TGCGCCAGCAGCCCTAGAGGGACCGACGCTGGCTACACCTTC. It encodes CASSPRGTDAGYTF. The whole variable domain, remainder taken from reference TRBV5-1 and TRBJ1-2, is KAGVTQTPRYLIKTRGQQVTLSCSPISGHRSVSWYQQTPGQGLQFLFEYFSETQRNKGNFPGRFSGRQFSNSRSEMNVSTLELGDSALYLCASSPRGTDAGYTFGSGTRLTVV.

This clonotype was counted ten times or more. V and J are TRBV12-3 or TRBV12-4 and TRBJ1-1; tentative D call: TRBD1 (6 bases). V was cut by 3 bases and J by 4 bases, with 12 bases left in between. The CDR3 is 14 amino acids. In DNA, the CDR3 is TGTGCCAGCAGTTTGGGGGGGCTAGGCACTGAAGCTTTCTTT. It is translated as CASSLGGLGTEAFF.

This clonotype showed up just a few times. CDR3: CASSRRTGGNYGYTF. For the CDR3, the DNA is TGTGCCAGCAGCCGGCGGACAGGGGGGAACTATGGCTACACCTTC. The chain recombines TRBV11-3 with TRBJ1-2, with 10 bases fitting TRBD1. J was trimmed by 2 bases and V by 5 bases; bases with no gene match: 5. Germline CDR1 is SGHNT and CDR2 is YENEEA. The CDR3 runs 15 residues.

This clonotype appeared a few times. The chain employs TRBV6-5 and TRBJ1-4; D remains ambiguous. Trimming left V 3 bases short and J 8 bases short, with 10 bases between. Germline CDR1 and CDR2: MNHEY and SVGAGI. The CDR3 consists of 13 residues. The CDR3 DNA reads as TGTGCCAGCAGTTATAGGACGGCGGAAAAACTGTTTTTT. Residues: CASSYRTAEKLFF.

The chain has TRBV25-1 and TRBJ1-1; possibly TRBD1 for D (5 bases). Trimming shortened V by 4 bases and J by 0 bases, and 12 bases separated the two germline ends. Germline V lookup: CDR1 MGHDK, CDR2 SYGVNS. The length of the CDR3 is 15 residues. DNA of the CDR3: TGTGCCAGCAGTGGGGGCAACTACATGAACACTGAAGCTTTCTTT. It specifies CASSGGNYMNTEAFF.

In its sample, this clonotype was seen a few times. The chain has TRBV9 and TRBJ2-3; D perhaps matches TRBD2 (6 bases). The CDR3 totals 15 residues. Looked up from germline, CDR1 is SGDLS and CDR2 is YYNGEE. V lost 4 bases to trimming and J lost 1 base, with 13 bases between them. The DNA of the CDR3 is TGTGCCAGCAGCTACACTAGCTTCGGCACAGATACGCAGTATTTT. Translated, it gives CASSYTSFGTDTQYF.

In its sample, this clonotype was seen a few times. The genes are TRBV20-1 and TRBJ1-4; 10 bases fit TRBD1. From germline, CDR1 is DFQATT and CDR2 SNEGSKA (reference sequence). The CDR3 has 15 residues. Trimming cost V 0 bases and J 8 bases; bases outside gene matches: 6. CDR3 protein: CSARDPGQGTEKLFF. The CDR3, as DNA: TGCAGTGCTAGAGATCCGGGACAGGGGACCGAAAAACTGTTTTTT.

The chain uses TRBV14 and TRBJ2-7; unclear D gene. V lost 3 bases, J lost 3 bases, and 6 bases lay in between. The CDR3 extends over 12 amino acids. Germline V gene sequence: CDR1 SGHDN, CDR2 FVKESK. The CDR3 DNA reads TGTGCCAGCAGCCATGGGTTCTACGAGCAGTACTTC. Translated, it gives CASSHGFYEQYF.

To note about this clonotype: A read error may produce the germline difference seen at one junction end. The genes are TRBV5-6 and TRBJ2-5; the D is unclear. The CDR3 covers 13 residues. Germline-derived CDR1 and CDR2 are SGHDT and YYEEEE. This chain's CDR3 is CAISLGLQGTQYF. As DNA, the CDR3 is TGTGCCATCAGCCTCGGGCTCCAAGGGACCCAGTACTTC.

The chain carries TRBV20-1 and TRBJ2-3; D remains ambiguous. The CDR3 spans 13 residues. From germline, CDR1 is DFQATT and CDR2 SNEGSKA (reference sequence). V was pared by 3 bases and J by 1 base, with 8 bases between. The CDR3 loop reads CSASQSRTDTQYF. DNA of the CDR3: TGCAGTGCTAGTCAGAGTCGCACAGATACGCAGTATTTT.

The chain links TRBV6-2 or TRBV6-3 to TRBJ2-1; 10 bases line up with TRBD2. CDR3 length: 16 amino acids. Trimming removed 7 bases from V and 7 bases from J; junction bases left unmatched: 13. Germline CDR1 and CDR2: MNHEY and SVGEGT. In DNA, the CDR3 is TGTGCCAGCAAAGGTCGGCTAGCGGGAGTAGTAAATGAGCAGTTCTTC. It codes for CASKGRLAGVVNEQFF.

This clonotype was counted only a few times. This chain uses TRBV29-1 with TRBJ2-3; D is possibly TRBD1 (5 bases). The germline V gene has CDR1 SQVTM and CDR2 ANQGSEA. V was cut by 8 bases and J by 5 bases, with 14 bases left in between. This CDR3 contains 12 residues. CDR3 protein: CSTGHNEDTQYF. The DNA of the CDR3 is TGCAGCACAGGACACAATGAAGATACGCAGTATTTT.

The chain couples TRBV7-2 to TRBJ2-7; unclear D gene. Germline V gene lookup returns CDR1 SGHTA and CDR2 FQGNSA. CDR3 length equals 12 residues. V was trimmed by 8 bases and J by 2 bases, leaving 10 bases between them. This CDR3 is CASGPLTYEQYF. The DNA for the CDR3 is TGTGCCAGCGGCCCCTTAACCTACGAGCAGTACTTC.

The chain is built from TRBV6-1 and TRBJ2-3; weak D call: TRBD1 (6 bases). The CDR3 has 14 residues. V gave up 4 bases and J gave up 4 bases, with 12 bases separating them. CDR1 and CDR2 from the germline V gene are MNHNS and SASEGT. The CDR3 sequence: CASSAQGRPDTQYF. The CDR3 region has the DNA TGTGCCAGCAGTGCACAGGGAAGGCCAGATACGCAGTATTTT.